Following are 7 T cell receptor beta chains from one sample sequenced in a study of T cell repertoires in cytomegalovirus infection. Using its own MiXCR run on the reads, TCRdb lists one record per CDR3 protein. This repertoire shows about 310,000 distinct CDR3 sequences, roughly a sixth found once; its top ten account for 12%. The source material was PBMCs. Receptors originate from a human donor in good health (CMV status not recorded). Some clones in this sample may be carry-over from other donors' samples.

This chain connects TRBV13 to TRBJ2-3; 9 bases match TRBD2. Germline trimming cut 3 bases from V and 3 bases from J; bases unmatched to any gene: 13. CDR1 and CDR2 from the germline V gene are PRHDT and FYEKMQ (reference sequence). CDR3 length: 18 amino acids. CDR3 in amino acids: CASSLRSSGVRATDTQYF. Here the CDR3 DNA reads TGTGCCAGCAGCTTGCGCTCTAGCGGGGTTCGGGCGACAGATACGCAGTATTTT.

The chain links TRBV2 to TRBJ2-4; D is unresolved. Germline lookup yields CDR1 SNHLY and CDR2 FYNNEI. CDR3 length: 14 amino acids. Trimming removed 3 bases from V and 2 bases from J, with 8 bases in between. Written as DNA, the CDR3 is TGTGCCAGCAGTGATGGGGTGTCCAAAAACATTCAGTACTTC. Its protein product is CASSDGVSKNIQYF.

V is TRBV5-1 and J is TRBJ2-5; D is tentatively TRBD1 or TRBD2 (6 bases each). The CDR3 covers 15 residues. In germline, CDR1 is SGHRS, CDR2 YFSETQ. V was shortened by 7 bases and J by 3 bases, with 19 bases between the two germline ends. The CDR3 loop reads CASYPRWGAEETQYF. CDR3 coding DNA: TGCGCCAGCTACCCGCGATGGGGGGCGGAAGAGACCCAGTACTTC.

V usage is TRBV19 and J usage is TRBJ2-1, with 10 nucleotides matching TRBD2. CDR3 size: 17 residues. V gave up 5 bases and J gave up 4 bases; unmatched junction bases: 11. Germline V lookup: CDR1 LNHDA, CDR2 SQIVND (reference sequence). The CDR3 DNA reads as TGTGCCAGTAGTTCCCGTATAGCGGGGGGTGGGTACAATGAGCAGTTCTTC. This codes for CASSSRIAGGGYNEQFF.

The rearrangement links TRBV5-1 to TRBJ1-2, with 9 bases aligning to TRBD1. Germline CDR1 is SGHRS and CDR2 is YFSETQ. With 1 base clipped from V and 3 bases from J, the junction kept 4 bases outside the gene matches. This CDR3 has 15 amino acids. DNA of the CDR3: TGCGCCAGCAGCTTGTGGACAGGGGACGACTATGGCTACACCTTC. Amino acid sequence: CASSLWTGDDYGYTF.

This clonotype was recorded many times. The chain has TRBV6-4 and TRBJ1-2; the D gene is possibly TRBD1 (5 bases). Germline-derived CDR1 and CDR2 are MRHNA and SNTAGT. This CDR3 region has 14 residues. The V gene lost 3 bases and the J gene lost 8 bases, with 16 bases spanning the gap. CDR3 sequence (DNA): TGTGCCAGCAGTGAAGAAGGGGCCGCCTGGGGCTACACCTTC. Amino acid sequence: CASSEEGAAWGYTF.

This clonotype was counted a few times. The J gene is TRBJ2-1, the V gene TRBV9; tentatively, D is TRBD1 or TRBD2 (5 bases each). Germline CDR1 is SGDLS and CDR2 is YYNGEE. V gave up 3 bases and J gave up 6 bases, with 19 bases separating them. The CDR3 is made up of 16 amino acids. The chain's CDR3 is CASSGGTPKTINEQFF. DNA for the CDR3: TGTGCCAGCAGCGGTGGGACGCCGAAGACCATCAATGAGCAGTTCTTC. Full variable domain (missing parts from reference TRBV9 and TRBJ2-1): DSGVTQTPKHLITATGQRVTLRCSPRSGDLSVYWYQQSLDQGLQFLIQYYNGEERAKGNILERFSAQQFPDLHSELNLSSLELGDSALYFCASSGGTPKTINEQFFGPGTRLTVL.